This entry lists 28 T cell receptor beta chains sequenced from one sample in a study of blood T cell repertoires in COVID-19. Clones were read by immunoSEQ multiplex PCR, and TCRdb kept only the in-frame ones, dropping some. The sample has tens of thousands of clones; roughly 88% are singletons. Source material: peripheral blood. These receptors were taken from a woman older than 75 with acute or convalescent COVID-19.

This sequence joins TRBV5-6 and TRBJ2-1; no reliable D call. Trimming cost V 0 bases and J 6 bases, with 13 bases left between them. CDR3 length equals 15 residues. Germline CDR1 is SGHDT and CDR2 is YYEEEE. The CDR3 DNA sequence: TGTGCCAGCAGCTTGGACAGCCTCATGGGCAATGAGCAGTTCTTC. Its protein is CASSLDSLMGNEQFF.

The chain has TRBV5-1 and TRBJ1-2; 9 nucleotides match TRBD1. V was clipped by 2 bases and J by 2 bases; unmatched bases: 4. This CDR3 is built from 15 residues. Germline values: CDR1 SGHRS, CDR2 YFSETQ. The CDR3 region is CASSFTGGENYGYTF. The CDR3 DNA follows: TGCGCCAGCAGCTTTACAGGGGGCGAAAACTATGGCTACACCTTC.

The chain uses TRBV4-1 and TRBJ1-4, with D possibly TRBD1 on 6 matching bases. The CDR3 totals 14 residues. V lost 8 bases and J 0 bases, leaving 10 bases between the germline ends. The germline V gene encodes CDR1 MGHRA and CDR2 YSYEKL. This CDR3 is CASARTATNEKLFF. The CDR3, as DNA: TGCGCCAGCGCAAGGACAGCAACTAATGAAAAACTGTTTTTT.

The V call is TRBV29-1, the J call TRBJ1-2; D remains ambiguous. V lost 5 bases, J lost 5 bases, and 21 bases lay in between. Germline V gene sequence: CDR1 SQVTM, CDR2 ANQGSEA. This CDR3 comprises 15 residues. The CDR3 here is CSVSRPALGFYGYTF. The CDR3 DNA is TGCAGCGTTTCCCGGCCAGCCCTGGGCTTTTATGGCTACACCTTC.

The J gene is TRBJ1-5, the V gene TRBV11-3; 7 positions match TRBD1. Germline lookup yields CDR1 SGHNT and CDR2 YENEEA. V dropped 10 bases and J dropped 3; count of bases not matched to a gene: 12. The CDR3 has 15 amino acids. For the CDR3, the DNA is TGTGCCAACACAAGCCAGACAGGGCTCAATCAGCCCCAGCATTTT. Translating it yields CANTSQTGLNQPQHF.

This rearrangement joins TRBV7-2 to TRBJ2-1, with 7 bases that match TRBD1. The CDR3 is 15 residues long. Germline trimming cut 6 bases from V and 7 bases from J; bases unmatched to any gene: 12. Germline CDR1 is SGHTA and CDR2 is FQGNSA. Here the CDR3 DNA reads TGTGCCAGCAGTCTAGACAGGGTTTCTGGGAATGAGCAGTTCTTC. It specifies CASSLDRVSGNEQFF.

This chain uses TRBV15 with TRBJ1-6; 8 positions agree with TRBD1. Looked up from germline, CDR1 is LNHNV and CDR2 is YYDKDF (reference sequence). This CDR3 spans 14 amino acids. Trimming cost V 5 bases and J 6 bases; bases outside gene matches: 3. CDR3 amino acids: CATSLGQVNSPLHF. For the CDR3, the DNA is TGTGCCACCAGCCTGGGACAGGTTAATTCACCCCTCCACTTT.

This sequence joins TRBV2 and TRBJ1-2; TRBD1 might be the D (6 bases). This CDR3 contains 14 residues. Trimming stripped 6 bases from V and 2 bases from J, with 13 bases between. Germline-derived CDR1 and CDR2 are SNHLY and FYNNEI. The CDR3 DNA follows: TGTGCCAGCAGACGCTCGGGGGGCAACTATGGCTACACCTTC. The encoded protein is CASRRSGGNYGYTF.

V usage is TRBV28 and J usage is TRBJ2-5; 7 bases align to TRBD1. Germline CDR1 is MDHEN and CDR2 is SYDVKM. The CDR3 loop spans 15 amino acids. J gave up 3 bases and V 2 bases, and 6 bases lay outside the gene matches. The CDR3 loop is CASSLGTGEEETQYF. Here the CDR3 DNA reads TGTGCCAGCAGTTTAGGAACAGGGGAAGAAGAGACCCAGTACTTC.

V gene TRBV5-1 combines with J gene TRBJ2-3; TRBD2 matches at 7 bases. This CDR3 comprises 14 residues. Trimming cost V 5 bases and J 1 base; bases outside gene matches: 4. Germline assignment: CDR1 SGHRS and CDR2 YFSETQ. This CDR3 is CASRVAGGTDTQYF. Here the CDR3 DNA reads TGCGCCAGCAGAGTTGCGGGAGGCACAGATACGCAGTATTTT.

This sequence joins TRBV19 and TRBJ1-6, with D possibly matching TRBD1 (5 bases). Per the germline V gene, CDR1 is LNHDA and CDR2 is SQIVND (reference sequence). There are 17 residues in the CDR3. V lost 2 bases and J lost 3, with 14 bases in between. This CDR3 reads CASSINPGPYYNSPLHF. The CDR3 DNA follows: TGTGCCAGTAGTATAAATCCAGGGCCCTACTATAATTCACCCCTCCACTTT.

The chain uses TRBV28 and TRBJ1-1; the D is unclear. CDR1 and CDR2 (germline): MDHEN, SYDVKM. Trimming stripped 6 bases from V and 0 bases from J, with 8 bases between. The CDR3 has 13 amino acids. CDR3 region: CASRQQMNTEAFF. CDR3 sequence (DNA): TGTGCCAGCAGACAACAGATGAACACTGAAGCTTTCTTT.

The chain uses TRBV9 and TRBJ1-6, with a possible D match to TRBD1 (6 bases). Trimming took off 6 bases at V and 9 bases at J, with 13 bases between the two ends. This CDR3 spans 13 amino acids. From germline, CDR1 is SGDLS and CDR2 YYNGEE. Written as DNA, the CDR3 is TGTGCCAGCAACGGACAGCCTAGTTCACCCCTCCACTTT. Translated: CASNGQPSSPLHF.

The rearrangement joins TRBV6-2 or TRBV6-3 to TRBJ1-2; D is unclear. The V end lost 1 base, the J end lost 8 bases, and 17 bases lay between the germline ends. Germline CDR1 is MNHEY and CDR2 is SVGEGT. The CDR3 extends over 15 amino acids. The CDR3 loop is CASSYYPGSMTGYTF. CDR3 nucleotides: TGTGCCAGCAGTTACTATCCAGGATCGATGACGGGCTACACCTTC.

V and J are TRBV7-9 and TRBJ2-1; TRBD2 aligns across 8 bases. The V gene end was trimmed by 3 bases and the J gene end by 6 bases; junction bases not matched to a gene: 7. From germline, CDR1 is SEHNR and CDR2 FQNEAQ (reference sequence). This CDR3 spans 15 amino acids. The CDR3 loop reads CASSFGGAAGNEQFF. The CDR3 DNA sequence: TGTGCCAGCAGCTTCGGGGGGGCCGCGGGCAATGAGCAGTTCTTC.

The V gene is TRBV11-1, the J gene TRBJ2-7; 7 nucleotides match TRBD1. Germline assignment: CDR1 SGHAT and CDR2 FQDESV (reference sequence). This CDR3 is 14 amino acids long. V shed 5 bases and J 3 bases; nucleotides not matched to a gene: 7. For the CDR3, the DNA is TGTGCCAGCAGCCCAACGGGACAGATCTACGAGCAGTACGTC. It specifies CASSPTGQIYEQYV.

This clone has a handful of counts. This chain links TRBV30 with TRBJ1-4; possible D gene TRBD1, 6 bases. CDR1 GTSNPN and CDR2 SVGIG come from the germline V gene (reference sequence). Trimming stripped 2 bases from V and 13 bases from J, with 17 bases between. This CDR3 comprises 13 residues. CDR3 in amino acids: CAWSLLTGGRLFF. The CDR3 nucleotides are TGTGCCTGGAGTCTATTAACGGGGGGCAGACTGTTTTTT. Based on the CDR3 plus reference TRBV30 and TRBJ1-4, the full variable domain is SQTIHQWPATLVQPVGSPLSLECTVEGTSNPNLYWYRQAAGRGLQLLFYSVGIGQISSEVPQNLSASRPQDRQFILSSKKLLLSDSGFYLCAWSLLTGGRLFFGSGTQLSVL.

CDR3 protein: CASSRVGHDGYTF. The CDR3 DNA reads as TGTGCCAGCAGCCGGGTGGGACACGATGGCTACACCTTC. The rearrangement joins TRBV3-1 (or the pseudogene TRBV3-2) to TRBJ1-2; a weak D match, TRBD1 (6 bases). V lost 4 bases, J lost 6 bases, and 12 bases lay in between. Germline V gene lookup returns CDR1 LGHDT and CDR2 YNNKEL (reference sequence). This CDR3 has 13 amino acids.

The chain combines TRBV6-2 or TRBV6-3 with TRBJ1-5; no firm D call. The V gene lost 2 bases and the J gene lost 6 bases, with 8 bases spanning the gap. This CDR3 has 13 amino acids. The V gene's germline CDR1 is MNHEY and CDR2 SVGEGT. CDR3 nucleotide sequence: TGTGCCAGCAGTTACAGGGAGGGTCAGCCCCAGCATTTT. Its protein product is CASSYREGQPQHF.

This clone was found a few times. This CDR3 reads CASSLTRQHEQYF. As DNA, the CDR3 is TGTGCCAGCAGCTTAACTAGACAGCACGAGCAGTACTTC. The chain joins TRBV7-3 to TRBJ2-7, with D maybe TRBD1 (5 bases). V gave up 0 bases and J gave up 5 bases, with 8 bases separating them. The length of the CDR3 is 13 residues. Germline V gives CDR1 SGHTA, CDR2 FQGTGA.

As concerns this clone: A read error may produce the germline difference seen at one junction end. The gene calls are TRBV20-1 and TRBJ1-2, with D possibly TRBD1 on 5 matching bases. Looked up from germline, CDR1 is DFQATT and CDR2 is SNEGSKA (reference sequence). CDR3 length: 11 residues. CDR3: CSARDGEVGGF. In DNA form, the CDR3 reads TGCAGTGCTAGAGATGGAGAGGTGGGGGGCTTC.

The chain employs TRBV6-6 and TRBJ2-4; TRBD2 aligns across 7 bases. The germline CDR1 and CDR2 sequences are MNHNY and SVGAGI (reference sequence). V lost 5 bases to trimming and J lost 0 bases; unmatched junction nucleotides: 4. This CDR3 has 15 amino acids. CDR3 sequence (DNA): TGTGCCAGCAGTCCTGGACTAGGAGCCAAAAACATTCAGTACTTC. Protein: CASSPGLGAKNIQYF.

The chain carries TRBV20-1 and TRBJ2-5; maybe TRBD1 (6 bases). V shed 5 bases and J shed 7 bases, with 11 bases lying between them. The CDR3 contains 11 residues. From germline, CDR1 is DFQATT and CDR2 SNEGSKA (reference sequence). The CDR3 is CSAARGGTQYF. CDR3 DNA: TGCAGTGCTGCCCGAGGGGGGACCCAGTACTTC.

The chain joins TRBV3-1 (or the pseudogene TRBV3-2) to TRBJ1-2; TRBD1 is a possible D gene (5 bases). The CDR3 runs to 13 residues. Germline lookup yields CDR1 LGHDT and CDR2 YNNKEL (reference sequence). The germline V and J ends were trimmed by 2 bases and 4 bases, with 8 bases remaining between them. CDR3 in DNA: TGTGCCAGCAGCCAACCAGGGATCTATGGCTACACCTTC. Protein sequence: CASSQPGIYGYTF.

This chain links TRBV19 with TRBJ1-6; D remains ambiguous. Germline values: CDR1 LNHDA, CDR2 SQIVND (reference sequence). The CDR3 totals 16 residues. Between the trimmed V and J ends, which lost 4 bases and 2 bases, there was a span of 12 bases. The DNA for the CDR3 is TGTGCCAGTAGTACCAACGGGTTGACCTATAATTCACCCCTCCACTTT. It encodes CASSTNGLTYNSPLHF. Supplemented by reference TRBV19 and TRBJ1-6, the full variable domain reads DGGITQSPKYLFRKEGQNVTLSCEQNLNHDAMYWYRQDPGQGLRLIYYSQIVNDFQKGDIAEGYSVSREKKESFPLTVTSAQKNPTAFYLCASSTNGLTYNSPLHFGNGTRLTVT.

The chain combines TRBV19 with TRBJ2-1, with 8 bases that match TRBD1. The CDR3 extends over 13 amino acids. With V trimmed by 7 bases and J by 8 bases, 7 bases remained unmatched. From germline, CDR1 is LNHDA and CDR2 SQIVND (reference sequence). The DNA for the CDR3 is TGTGCCAGTACGGACAGGGTGGTGGATGAGCAGTTCTTC. Translating it yields CASTDRVVDEQFF.

This clone showed up just once. The chain couples TRBV19 to TRBJ2-1, with D possibly being TRBD1 (5 bases). CDR1 LNHDA and CDR2 SQIVND come from the germline V gene (reference sequence). The CDR3 covers 15 residues. With 7 bases removed from V and 6 bases from J, the gap between germline ends came to 19 bases. The CDR3 loop is CASKSQGPLGNEQFF. Written as DNA, the CDR3 is TGTGCCAGTAAATCGCAGGGTCCCCTCGGCAATGAGCAGTTCTTC.

This chain uses TRBV9 with TRBJ1-4; D is unclear. Deletions cut 4 bases from V and 5 bases from J, with 12 bases between. This CDR3 comprises 14 residues. The V gene's germline CDR1 is SGDLS and CDR2 YYNGEE. CDR3: CASSREVKNEKLFF. The CDR3 coding sequence is TGTGCCAGCAGCAGGGAGGTGAAAAATGAAAAACTGTTTTTT.